This T cell receptor (beta chain) was found in a study of identical twins. Trimming removed 3 bases from V and 3 bases from J, with 8 bases in between. CDR3 length: 13 residues. TCRdb fed the 5' RACE reads into MiXCR, producing one record per CDR3 protein. The table shows roughly 770,000 distinct CDR3 sequences, with 15% to 20% occurring only once. These data were also reused for a study on T cells expressing NK-cell markers. From that paper: Among the experiments, several used an anti-gamma-delta TCR antibody to restrict sorting to alpha-beta TCR T cells. It remained uncertain whether the expanded NKG2C+ T cell clones were specific for HCMV antigens.

This TCR was recovered from a woman aged 18-29 years in good health. The material sequenced was PBMCs. The chain links TRBV12-3 or TRBV12-4 to TRBJ2-5, with unresolved D. The DNA for the CDR3 is TGTGCCAGCAGTTTTAGGGCGGAAGAGACCCAGTACTTC. It yields the protein CASSFRAEETQYF.